Each of the 14 T cell receptor beta chains below was sequenced from the same sample in a study of identical twins. TCRdb itself ran the 5' RACE reads through MiXCR, one entry per CDR3 protein. The profile shows 400,000 to 650,000 distinct CDR3 sequences, less than 25% of them singletons. The same data also contributed to another study, on T cells expressing NK-cell markers.

Sequencing was done on a sample of CD4+ T cells sorted from blood. These TCRs come from a young woman in good health.

In its sample, this clonotype was seen a few times. This chain uses TRBV5-1 with TRBJ2-7; TRBD1 is a possible D gene (5 bases). This CDR3 comprises 12 residues. Trimming removed 4 bases at V and 6 bases at J, with 11 bases between. CDR1 and CDR2 (germline): SGHRS, YFSETQ. For the CDR3, the DNA is TGCGCCAGCAGCCCCGGACACACCGAGCAGTACTTC. This translates into CASSPGHTEQYF.

In its sample, this clonotype was seen a few times. The chain is built from TRBV20-1 and TRBJ2-3; tentatively, D is TRBD1 or TRBD2 (5 bases each). The V gene lost 6 bases and the J gene lost 0 bases, with 16 bases spanning the gap. Germline loops: CDR1 DFQATT, CDR2 SNEGSKA (reference sequence). CDR3 length: 15 residues. The CDR3 region is CSAAAGASSTDTQYF. CDR3 coding DNA: TGCAGTGCCGCAGCCGGGGCATCTAGCACAGATACGCAGTATTTT.

The genes are TRBV12-3 or TRBV12-4 and TRBJ1-5; maybe TRBD1 (5 bases). The CDR3 contains 15 residues. The V end was cut by 7 bases, the J end by 1 base, with 14 bases between. CDR3 sequence reads: CASTDRGGSNQPQHF. The CDR3 nucleotides are TGTGCCAGCACCGACCGGGGGGGGAGCAATCAGCCCCAGCATTTT.

The chain couples TRBV15 to TRBJ1-4; no reliable D call. V lost 3 bases, J lost 8 bases, and 16 bases lay in between. The germline CDR1 and CDR2 sequences are LNHNV and YYDKDF (reference sequence). CDR3 length equals 15 residues. The CDR3 coding sequence is TGTGCCACCAGCAGTCCGCCAGCTCAAGGGGAAAAACTGTTTTTT. Translating gives CATSSPPAQGEKLFF.

The chain employs TRBV6-1 and TRBJ2-7; 15 bases agree with TRBD2. Trimming at V came to 6 bases and at J to 4 bases, leaving 10 bases not matched to a gene. CDR1 and CDR2 from the germline V gene are MNHNS and SASEGT. The CDR3 covers 17 residues. The CDR3 reads CASSDPGTSGRWYEQYF. The CDR3 DNA sequence: TGTGCCAGCAGCGATCCCGGGACTAGCGGGAGGTGGTACGAGCAGTACTTC.

The chain couples TRBV20-1 to TRBJ1-5; D remains unclear. This CDR3 has 11 amino acids. V was shortened by 7 bases and J by 9 bases, with 13 bases between the two germline ends. Germline V lookup: CDR1 DFQATT, CDR2 SNEGSKA (reference sequence). In DNA form, the CDR3 reads TGCAGTGGACCGATATCACGGCCCCAGCATTTT. Amino acid sequence: CSGPISRPQHF.

The V gene is TRBV15, the J gene TRBJ1-5; maybe TRBD1 (5 bases). Trimming pared 4 bases from V and 2 bases from J, leaving 18 bases between. CDR1 is LNHNV and CDR2 is YYDKDF in the germline V gene (reference sequence). This CDR3 has 17 amino acids. CDR3 coding DNA: TGTGCCACCAGCACGGAACGGGCAGGGTGGGGCAATCAGCCCCAGCATTTT. This translates into CATSTERAGWGNQPQHF.

This chain connects TRBV2 to TRBJ2-3; the match to TRBD1 covers 12 bases. The CDR3 runs 18 residues. The ends lost 6 bases at V and 0 bases at J; junction bases unmatched: 10. Germline V CDR1 and CDR2: SNHLY, FYNNEI. CDR3 coding DNA: TGTGCCAGCAGAGGCCCGGGACAGGGGGCGCGTAGCACAGATACGCAGTATTTT. This encodes CASRGPGQGARSTDTQYF.

This rearrangement joins TRBV12-3 or TRBV12-4 to TRBJ2-6; maybe TRBD2 (6 bases). The CDR3 extends over 17 amino acids. Between the trimmed V and J ends, which lost 6 bases and 0 bases, there was a span of 15 bases. The CDR3 sequence: CASRQGRGTSGANVLTF. In nucleotides, the CDR3 is TGTGCCAGCAGGCAAGGGCGCGGGACCTCTGGGGCCAACGTCCTGACTTTC.

In this sample, this clonotype turned up many times. The genes are TRBV12-3 or TRBV12-4 and TRBJ2-7; 11 positions match TRBD2. The CDR3 spans 14 residues. The V and J ends lost 6 bases and 5 bases, in that order; junction bases with no gene match: 6. In DNA form, the CDR3 reads TGTGCCAGCAGACCTAGCGGGGGGTACAACGAGCAGTACTTC. Amino acid sequence: CASRPSGGYNEQYF.

This clonotype showed up just a few times. V and J are TRBV3-1 and TRBJ1-2; D call uncertain. The CDR3 is 14 amino acids. Germline loops: CDR1 LGHDT, CDR2 YNNKEL (reference sequence). Deletions cut 4 bases from V and 4 bases from J, with 13 bases between. This CDR3 is CASSLTPGVYGYTF. CDR3 DNA sequence: TGTGCCAGCAGCCTCACTCCCGGGGTCTATGGCTACACCTTC. Combining the CDR3 with reference TRBV3-1 and TRBJ1-2 gives the whole variable domain DTAVSQTPKYLVTQMGNDKSIKCEQNLGHDTMYWYKQDSKKFLKIMFSYNNKELIINETVPNRFSPKSPDKAHLNLHINSLELGDSAVYFCASSLTPGVYGYTFGSGTRLTVV.

Of note for this clonotype: Relative to the germline gene, one junction end is altered; a read error may explain this. The chain recombines TRBV5-1 with TRBJ1-2, with D unclear. Germline CDR1 reads SGHRS; CDR2 reads YFSETQ. CDR3 length: 12 residues. The CDR3: CASSPSSWPWEF. The DNA for the CDR3 is TGCGCCAGCAGCCCGAGCAGTTGGCCGTGGGAGTTC.

V and J are TRBV7-9 and TRBJ2-1; the D gene could be TRBD1 or TRBD2 (6 bases each). V was pared by 3 bases and J by 8 bases, with 17 bases between. From germline, CDR1 is SEHNR and CDR2 FQNEAQ (reference sequence). The CDR3 consists of 15 residues. The CDR3 loop is CASSFYREEGDEQFF. CDR3 DNA sequence: TGTGCCAGCAGCTTTTACAGGGAGGAGGGGGATGAGCAGTTCTTC.

CDR3 DNA sequence: TGTGCCAGCAGCCGGGACAGGGGGCGAGGGACCCAGTACTTC. Its translation: CASSRDRGRGTQYF. The chain uses TRBV5-5 and TRBJ2-5, with TRBD1 identical over 12 bases. After removal of 4 bases from V and 7 bases from J, the junction contained 5 bases not matched to a gene. The length of the CDR3 is 14 residues. Germline V CDR1 and CDR2: SGHKS, YYEKEE (reference sequence).